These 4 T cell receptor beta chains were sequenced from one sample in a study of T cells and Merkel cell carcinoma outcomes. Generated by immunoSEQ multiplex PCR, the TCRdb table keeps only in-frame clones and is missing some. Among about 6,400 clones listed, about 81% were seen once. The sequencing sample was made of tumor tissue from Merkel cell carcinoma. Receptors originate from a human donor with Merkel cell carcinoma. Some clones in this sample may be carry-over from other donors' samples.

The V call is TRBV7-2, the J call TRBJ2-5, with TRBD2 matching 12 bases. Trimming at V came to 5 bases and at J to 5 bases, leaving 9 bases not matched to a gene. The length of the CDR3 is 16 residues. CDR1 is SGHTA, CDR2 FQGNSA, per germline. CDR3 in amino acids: CASSPGLAGLRETQYF. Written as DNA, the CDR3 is TGTGCCAGCAGCCCGGGACTAGCGGGCCTCAGGGAGACCCAGTACTTC.

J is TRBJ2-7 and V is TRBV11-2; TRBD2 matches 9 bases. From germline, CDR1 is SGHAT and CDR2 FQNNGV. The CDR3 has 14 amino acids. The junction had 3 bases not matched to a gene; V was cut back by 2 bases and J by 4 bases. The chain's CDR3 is CASSLRLAEYEQYF. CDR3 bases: TGTGCCAGCAGCTTACGACTAGCGGAGTACGAGCAGTACTTC.

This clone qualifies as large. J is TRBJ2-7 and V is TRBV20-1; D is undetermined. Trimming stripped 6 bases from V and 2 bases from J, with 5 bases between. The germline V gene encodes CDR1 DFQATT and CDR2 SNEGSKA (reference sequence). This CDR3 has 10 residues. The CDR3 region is CSADPYEQYF. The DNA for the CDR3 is TGCAGTGCCGACCCCTACGAGCAGTACTTC.

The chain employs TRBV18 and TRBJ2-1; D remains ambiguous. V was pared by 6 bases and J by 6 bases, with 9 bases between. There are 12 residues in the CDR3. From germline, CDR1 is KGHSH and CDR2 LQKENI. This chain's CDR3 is CASSRASNEQFF. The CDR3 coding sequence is TGTGCCAGCTCCCGGGCCTCCAATGAGCAGTTCTTC. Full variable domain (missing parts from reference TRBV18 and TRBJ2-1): NAGVMQNPRHLVRRRGQEARLRCSPMKGHSHVYWYRQLPEEGLKFMVYLQKENIIDESGMPKERFSAEFPKEGPSILRIQQVVRGDSAAYFCASSRASNEQFFGPGTRLTVL.